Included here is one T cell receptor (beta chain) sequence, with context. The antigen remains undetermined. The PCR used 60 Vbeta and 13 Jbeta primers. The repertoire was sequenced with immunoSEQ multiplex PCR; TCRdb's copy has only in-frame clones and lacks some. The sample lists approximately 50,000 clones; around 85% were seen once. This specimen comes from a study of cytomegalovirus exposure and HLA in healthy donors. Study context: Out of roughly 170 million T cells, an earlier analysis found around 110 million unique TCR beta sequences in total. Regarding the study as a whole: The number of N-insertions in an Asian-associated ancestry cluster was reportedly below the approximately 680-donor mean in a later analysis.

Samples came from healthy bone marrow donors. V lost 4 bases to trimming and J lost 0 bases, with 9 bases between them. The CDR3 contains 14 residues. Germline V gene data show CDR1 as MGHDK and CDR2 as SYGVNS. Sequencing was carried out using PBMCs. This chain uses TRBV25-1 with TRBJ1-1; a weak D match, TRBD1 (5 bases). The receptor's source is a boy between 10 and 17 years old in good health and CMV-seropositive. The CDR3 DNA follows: TGTGCCAGCAGTGCGATGACAGTGAACACTGAAGCTTTCTTT. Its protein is CASSAMTVNTEAFF.